This paragraph covers one TCR beta chain sequence. The antigen remains unidentified. J was trimmed by 13 bases and V by 7 bases; bases with no gene match: 14. CDR3 length: 13 amino acids. Germline CDR1 reads SQVTM; CDR2 reads ANQGSEA. The data originate from a study of T cell responses to AZD1222 COVID-19 vaccine. Study background: The study pooled second doses at about 4 or about 12 weeks.

Findings and limits, study-wide: Repertoire sampling was restricted to post-peak T cell response timepoints. Clonal diversity was possibly underestimated; the donors were predominantly white British and more often female.

Produced via immunoSEQ multiplex PCR; TCRdb's table is partial and in-frame only. The table includes 130,000 or so clones, around 85% detected once. Sequencing was performed on peripheral blood, taken on day 0 of AZD1222 vaccination. This TCR was recovered from an adult in good health. The chain carries TRBV29-1 and TRBJ1-2; TRBD1 matches 11 bases. The CDR3 coding sequence is TGCAGCGGGTCCCGGGACAGGGGGTTCTTGATCACCTTC. The encoded protein is CSGSRDRGFLITF.